Listed below are T cell receptor beta chains from one sample, sequenced in a study of T cells in Graves' hyperthyroidism and ophthalmopathy. TCRdb recomputed calls from the multiplex PCR reads with MiXCR, one row per CDR3 protein. The sample has around 430,000 distinct CDR3 sequences; 15% are singletons. Material: blood. The receptor set was obtained from a woman in her thirties with Graves' hyperthyroidism. CDR3s include the opening cysteine and the closing phenylalanine or tryptophan. The D gene is left open where the match is weak. Clone size is shown for a subset of rows, as once, few, many or a class of expanded clone.

NA	few	TRBJ2-5	TRBV29-1	TGCAGCGTCAGGGGGGTTACCCAAGAGACCCAGTACTTC	CSVRGVTQETQYF
NA	many	TRBJ2-7	TRBV20-1	TGCAGTGCTAGAGATGGTTGGGGCGCCAACCCTGCCGAGCAGTACTTC	CSARDGWGANPAEQYF
NA	NA	TRBJ1-3	TRBV5-6	TGTGCCAGCAGCTTCCGGGCCCTACGTGACACCATATATTTT	CASSFRALRDTIYF
TRBD2	NA	TRBJ2-1	TRBV9	TGTGCCAGCAGCCTAGGGAGGACTAGCGGGATGTATGAGCAGTTCTTC	CASSLGRTSGMYEQFF
TRBD1	many	TRBJ2-7	TRBV30	TGTGCCGGGAGGCCCCGGGACAGGGTTGTTGAGCAGTACTTC	CAGRPRDRVVEQYF
NA	few	TRBJ2-4	TRBV20-1	TGCAGTGCTAGAGATCGGGCGGGTTGGGGGGACATTCAGTACTTC	CSARDRAGWGDIQYF
NA	many	TRBJ2-3	TRBV11-2	TGTGCCAGCAGCCTCATGTTTCACCGAGCCTCAAACGGGCCTAGCACAGATACGCAGTATTTT	CASSLMFHRASNGPSTDTQYF
TRBD1	many	TRBJ1-4	TRBV3-1	TGTGCCAGCAGCCGACAGGGAATTAATGAAAAACTGTTTTTT	CASSRQGINEKLFF
NA	NA	TRBJ2-2	TRBV10-3	TGTGCCATCAGTGAGTCAAGGGGCACCGGGGAGCTGTTTTTT	CAISESRGTGELFF
NA	few	TRBJ2-1	TRBV19	TGTGCCAGTAGTATAGAGCAGGGGATCTCCTACAATGAGCAGTTCTTC	CASSIEQGISYNEQFF
TRBD2	NA	TRBJ2-1	TRBV12-3/TRBV12-4	TGTGCCATCACTTCAGGTAGCGGGAGGGCCAGTGAGCAGTTCTTC	CAITSGSGRASEQFF
TRBD2	few	TRBJ2-7	TRBV5-6	TGTGCCAGCAGCACCCCCGGAGGAAGCGGGAGTATCGACGAGCAGTACTTC	CASSTPGGSGSIDEQYF
NA	few	TRBJ1-6	TRBV10-3	TGTGCCATCAGTGAGATGGGGGGATATTCACCCCTCCACTTT	CAISEMGGYSPLHF